A single sample gave rise to the 5 T cell receptor beta chains below, sequenced in a study of shared clonotypes between healthy human individuals (dated by TCRdb to the early 2020s). Library construction relied on the immunoSEQ multiplex PCR assay. Held by TCRdb, this immuneACCESS table contains in-frame sequences only and omits some clones. Under half of the omission traces to an unresolved V gene where checked; the cause of the rest is unknown. The sample table holds approximately 530,000 clones, of which 96% were seen once. Of the sample, approximately 0.062% falls within the top ten clones. Sequencing input: naive CD4+ T cells sorted from blood. This specimen's cell subset or site label, interpreted: CD45RA+ positively selected. These TCRs come from a woman between 25 and 40 years old in good health.

To note about this clone: Germline and junction disagree at one end, which may indicate a read error. This sequence joins TRBV11-1 and TRBJ1-1, with TRBD1 matching over 10 bases. The CDR3 spans 15 residues. Germline V lookup: CDR1 SGHAT, CDR2 FQDESV (reference sequence). DNA of the CDR3: TGTGCCAGCAGCCTAGCCGGACAGGGGGTTCCTGAAGCTTTCTTT. Amino acid sequence: CASSLAGQGVPEAFF.

This clone appeared a single time. This chain uses TRBV5-1 with TRBJ2-5, with 8 bases lining up with TRBD1. With V trimmed by 0 bases and J by 6 bases, 4 bases remained unmatched. CDR3 size: 14 residues. Germline values: CDR1 SGHRS, CDR2 YFSETQ. In DNA, the CDR3 is TGCGCCAGCAGCTTGGCGACAGGGGTGCAGACCCAGTACTTC. Its translation: CASSLATGVQTQYF.

The chain is built from TRBV6-5 and TRBJ2-7, with 10 bases lining up with TRBD1. The CDR3 has 15 amino acids. The V segment lost 0 bases and the J segment 3 bases; nucleotides outside the gene matches: 2. CDR1 and CDR2 from the germline V gene are MNHEY and SVGAGI. The DNA of the CDR3 is TGTGCCAGCAGTTACTCCGGGACAGGGGTCTACGAGCAGTACTTC. The encoded protein is CASSYSGTGVYEQYF.

The chain carries TRBV11-2 and TRBJ2-7, with 8 bases fitting TRBD2. V lost 5 bases, J lost 0 bases, and 9 bases stayed unmatched. Germline V lookup: CDR1 SGHAT, CDR2 FQNNGV. The CDR3 is 16 residues long. Written as DNA, the CDR3 is TGTGCCAGCAGCCGTCACACGGGAGGGACCTCCTACGAGCAGTACTTC. It yields the protein CASSRHTGGTSYEQYF. Combining the CDR3 with reference TRBV11-2 and TRBJ2-7 gives the whole variable domain EAGVAQSPRYKIIEKRQSVAFWCNPISGHATLYWYQQILGQGPKLLIQFQNNGVVDDSQLPKDRFSAERLKGVDSTLKIQPAKLEDSAVYLCASSRHTGGTSYEQYFGPGTRLTVT.

The chain has TRBV19 and TRBJ1-5; 9 bases map to TRBD1. CDR1 and CDR2 (germline): LNHDA, SQIVND (reference sequence). The CDR3 totals 15 residues. J gave up 3 bases and V 4 bases, and 4 bases lay outside the gene matches. The CDR3: CASSTGTGLNQPQHF. CDR3 nucleotide sequence: TGTGCCAGTAGTACGGGGACAGGGCTCAATCAGCCCCAGCATTTT.